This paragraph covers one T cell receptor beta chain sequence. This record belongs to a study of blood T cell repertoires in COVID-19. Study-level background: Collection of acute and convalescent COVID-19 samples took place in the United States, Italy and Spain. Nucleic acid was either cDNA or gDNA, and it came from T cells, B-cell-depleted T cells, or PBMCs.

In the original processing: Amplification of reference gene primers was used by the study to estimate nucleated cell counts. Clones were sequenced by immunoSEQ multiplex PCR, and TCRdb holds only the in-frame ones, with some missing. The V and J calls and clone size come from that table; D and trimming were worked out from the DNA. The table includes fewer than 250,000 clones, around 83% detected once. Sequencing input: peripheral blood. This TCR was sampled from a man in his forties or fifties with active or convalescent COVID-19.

The CDR3 loop reads CASSENGGNIQYF. CDR3 nucleotide sequence: TGTGCCAGCAGTGAAAATGGAGGAAACATTCAGTACTTC. The chain recombines TRBV6-1 with TRBJ2-4; tentative D call: TRBD2 (5 bases). With 2 bases removed from V and 6 bases from J, the gap between germline ends came to 8 bases. The germline gives CDR1 MNHNS, CDR2 SASEGT. CDR3 size: 13 residues.